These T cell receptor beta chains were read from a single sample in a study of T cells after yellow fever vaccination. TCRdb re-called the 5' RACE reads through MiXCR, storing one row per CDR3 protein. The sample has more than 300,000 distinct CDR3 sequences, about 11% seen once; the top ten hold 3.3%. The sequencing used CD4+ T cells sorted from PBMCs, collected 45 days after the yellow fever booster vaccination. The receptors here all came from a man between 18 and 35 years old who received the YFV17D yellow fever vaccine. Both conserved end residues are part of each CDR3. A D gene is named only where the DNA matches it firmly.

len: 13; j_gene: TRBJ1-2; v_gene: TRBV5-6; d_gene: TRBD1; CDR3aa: CASSHGQGLSLFF
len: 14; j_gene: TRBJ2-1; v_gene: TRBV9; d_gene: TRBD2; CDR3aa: CASSVVSGGGEQFF
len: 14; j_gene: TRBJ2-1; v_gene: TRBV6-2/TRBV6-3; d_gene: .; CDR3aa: CASSRISGQNEQFF
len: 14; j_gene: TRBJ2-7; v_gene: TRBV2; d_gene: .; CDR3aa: CASSEWSGAGEQYF
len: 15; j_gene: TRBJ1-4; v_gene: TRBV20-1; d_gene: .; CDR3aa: CSASRDRSTNEKLFF
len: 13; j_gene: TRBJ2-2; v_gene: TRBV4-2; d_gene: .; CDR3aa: CASSPKGTGELFF
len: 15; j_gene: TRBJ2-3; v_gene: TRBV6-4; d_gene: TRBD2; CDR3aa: CASSASGGATDTQYF
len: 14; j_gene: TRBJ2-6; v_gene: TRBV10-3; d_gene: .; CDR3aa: CAISADSGANVLTF
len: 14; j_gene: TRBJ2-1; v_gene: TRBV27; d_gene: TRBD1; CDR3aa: CASTFDRVSNEQFF
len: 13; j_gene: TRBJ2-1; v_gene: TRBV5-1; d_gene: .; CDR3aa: CASSIDSYNEQFF
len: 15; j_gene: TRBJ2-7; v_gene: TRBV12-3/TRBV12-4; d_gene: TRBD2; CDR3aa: CASNWLGRGAYEQYF
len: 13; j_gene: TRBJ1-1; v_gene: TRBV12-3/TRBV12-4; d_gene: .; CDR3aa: CASTVGGNTEAFF
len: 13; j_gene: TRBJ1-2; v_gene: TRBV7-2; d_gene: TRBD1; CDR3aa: CASSLDRDYGYTF
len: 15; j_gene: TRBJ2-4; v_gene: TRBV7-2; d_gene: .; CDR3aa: CASSSYRTGINIQYF
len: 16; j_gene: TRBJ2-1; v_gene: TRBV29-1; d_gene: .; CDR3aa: CSAGRGGQSSYNEQFF
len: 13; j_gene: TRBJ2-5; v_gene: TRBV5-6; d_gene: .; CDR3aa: CASSLDGPVTQYF
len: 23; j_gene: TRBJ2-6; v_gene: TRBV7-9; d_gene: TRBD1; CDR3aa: CASSSGRLLDRTGLSSGANVLTF
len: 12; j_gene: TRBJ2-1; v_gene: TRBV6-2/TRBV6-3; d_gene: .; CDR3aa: CASGTSYNEQFF
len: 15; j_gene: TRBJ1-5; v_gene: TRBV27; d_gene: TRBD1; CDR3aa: CASSPTGWANQPQHF
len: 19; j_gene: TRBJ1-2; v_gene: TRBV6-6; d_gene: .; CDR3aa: CASSYSPGVGTWGSYGYTF
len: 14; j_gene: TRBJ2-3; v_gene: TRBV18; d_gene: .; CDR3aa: CASSPGRSTDTQYF
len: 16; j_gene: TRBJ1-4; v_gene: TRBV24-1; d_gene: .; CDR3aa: CATSDPAGPAGEKLFF
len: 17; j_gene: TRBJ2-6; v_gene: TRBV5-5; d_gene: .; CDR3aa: CASSLGGGSPGANVLTF
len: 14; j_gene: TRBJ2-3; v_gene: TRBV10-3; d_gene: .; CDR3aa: CAIKTGTDTDTQYF
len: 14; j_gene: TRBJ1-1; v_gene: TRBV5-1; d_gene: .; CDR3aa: CASSLGYRVDEAFF
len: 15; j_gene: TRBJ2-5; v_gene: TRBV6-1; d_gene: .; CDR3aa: CASVEGGAAQETQYF
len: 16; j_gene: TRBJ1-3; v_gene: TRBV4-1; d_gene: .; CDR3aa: CASSQAEQYSGNTIYF
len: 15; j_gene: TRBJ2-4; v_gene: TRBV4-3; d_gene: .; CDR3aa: CASSQGRGAKNIQYF
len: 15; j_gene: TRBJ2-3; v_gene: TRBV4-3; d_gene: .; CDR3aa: CASSQEQVSTDTQYF
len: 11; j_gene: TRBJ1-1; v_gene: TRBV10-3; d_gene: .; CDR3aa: CAIRRGDEAFF
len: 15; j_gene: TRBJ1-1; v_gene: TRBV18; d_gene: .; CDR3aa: CASSPWGEVNTEAFF
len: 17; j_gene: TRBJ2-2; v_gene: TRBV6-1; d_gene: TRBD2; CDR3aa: CASSEERLAGVTGELFF
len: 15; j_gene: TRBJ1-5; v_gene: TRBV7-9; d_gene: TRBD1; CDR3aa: CASSARTGSNQPQHF
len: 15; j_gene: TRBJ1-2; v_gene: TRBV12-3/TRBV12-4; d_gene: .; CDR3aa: CASSLAGRWNYGYTF
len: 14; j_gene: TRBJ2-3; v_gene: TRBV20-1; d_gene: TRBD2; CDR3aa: CSPTSGSLADTQYF
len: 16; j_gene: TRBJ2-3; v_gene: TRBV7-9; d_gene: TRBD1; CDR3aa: CASSRQGSLGTDTQYF
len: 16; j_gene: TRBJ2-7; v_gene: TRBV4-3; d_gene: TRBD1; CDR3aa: CASSQAPGQGSYEQYF
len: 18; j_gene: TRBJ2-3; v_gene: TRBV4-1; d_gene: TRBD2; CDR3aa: CASSQGLYMRGASDTQYF
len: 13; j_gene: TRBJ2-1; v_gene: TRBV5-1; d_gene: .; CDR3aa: CASSPGGPGEQFF
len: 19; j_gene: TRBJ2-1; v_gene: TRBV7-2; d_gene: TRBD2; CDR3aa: CASSLGGLAGGLLYNEQFF
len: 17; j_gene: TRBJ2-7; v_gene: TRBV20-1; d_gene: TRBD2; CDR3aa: CSASGLAGGKSSYEQYF
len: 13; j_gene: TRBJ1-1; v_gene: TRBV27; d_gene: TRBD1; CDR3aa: CASTGQGYTEAFF
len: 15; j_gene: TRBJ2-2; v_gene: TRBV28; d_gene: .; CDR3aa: CASGVTWQGTGELFF
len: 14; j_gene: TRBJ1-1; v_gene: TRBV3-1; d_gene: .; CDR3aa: CASSQGHGYTEAFF
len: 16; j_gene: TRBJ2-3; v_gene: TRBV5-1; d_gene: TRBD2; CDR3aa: CASSMSGGAEVDTQYF